The 22 T cell receptor beta chains given below trace back to one sample, sequenced in a study of neurological immune-mediated disorders. TCRdb used MiXCR to reprocess the 5' RACE reads, holding one entry per CDR3 protein. The profile shows some 66,000 distinct CDR3 sequences, approximately 4.2% of them singletons. Sequencing was done on a sample of PBMCs. All receptors come from a man in his fifties or sixties with multiple sclerosis.

This clonotype was detected many times. This sequence joins TRBV5-6 and TRBJ2-2; 10 bases are a match to TRBD1. Trimming cost V 2 bases and J 0 bases; bases outside gene matches: 4. Germline V CDR1 and CDR2: SGHDT, YYEEEE. CDR3 length equals 17 residues. CDR3 region: CASSFGTGASNTGELFF. The DNA of the CDR3 is TGTGCCAGCAGCTTCGGGACAGGGGCTTCGAACACCGGGGAGCTGTTTTTT.

This clonotype was picked up many times. The chain couples TRBV28 to TRBJ2-7; TRBD1 agrees at 12 bases. In germline, CDR1 is MDHEN, CDR2 SYDVKM. The CDR3 contains 14 residues. V lost 5 bases to trimming and J lost 9 bases; unmatched junction nucleotides: 8. CDR3 sequence (DNA): TGTGCCAGCAGTCAGCCGGGACAGGGGGCGCGGCAGTACGTC. Protein sequence: CASSQPGQGARQYV.

This chain connects TRBV7-9 to TRBJ2-2; no firm D call. The CDR3 totals 15 residues. CDR1 is SEHNR, CDR2 FQNEAQ, per germline (reference sequence). Trimming pared 4 bases from V and 0 bases from J, leaving 9 bases between. The CDR3 loop reads CASSYTWANTGELFF. In nucleotides, the CDR3 is TGTGCCAGCAGCTATACGTGGGCGAACACCGGGGAGCTGTTTTTT.

This clonotype showed up many times. The rearrangement joins TRBV19 to TRBJ1-2; D uncertain. CDR3 length equals 17 residues. Trimming left V 1 base short and J 0 bases short, with 15 bases between. The germline CDR1 and CDR2 sequences are LNHDA and SQIVND (reference sequence). In DNA, the CDR3 is TGTGCCAGTAGTATAGTGGGCGGCTCGAATACTAACTATGGCTACACCTTC. Encoded protein: CASSIVGGSNTNYGYTF.

This clonotype was recorded many times. The V gene is TRBV15, the J gene TRBJ2-3; D gene uncertain. The V end was cut by 0 bases, the J end by 3 bases, with 13 bases between. The germline gives CDR1 LNHNV, CDR2 YYDKDF (reference sequence). CDR3 size: 16 residues. The CDR3 reads CATSRDTDWGTDTQYF. CDR3 DNA: TGTGCCACCAGCAGAGATACGGATTGGGGTACAGATACGCAGTATTTT.

This clonotype has a count of ten or more. The CDR3 DNA is TGCGCCAGCAGCAAGACTAGCGGGTCCTACAATGAGCAGTTCTTC. Amino acid sequence: CASSKTSGSYNEQFF. The V gene is TRBV4-3, the J gene TRBJ2-1, with 10 nucleotides matching TRBD2. The CDR3 spans 15 residues. Germline-derived CDR1 and CDR2 are LGHNA and YSLEER. The trim removed 5 bases at V and 1 base at J, leaving 2 bases unmatched.

The table lists this clonotype with many counts. The chain's CDR3 is CASSLSPADIQETQYF. CDR3 DNA: TGTGCCAGCAGCTTATCACCCGCGGATATCCAAGAGACCCAGTACTTC. The chain uses TRBV5-6 and TRBJ2-5; no clear D. The germline V and J ends were trimmed by 2 bases and 1 base, with 15 bases remaining between them. The CDR3 spans 16 residues. CDR1 SGHDT and CDR2 YYEEEE come from the germline V gene.

This clonotype was counted many times. The V gene is TRBV4-1, the J gene TRBJ1-2; 12 positions match TRBD1. From germline, CDR1 is MGHRA and CDR2 YSYEKL. J gave up 0 bases and V 0 bases, and 5 bases lay outside the gene matches. The CDR3 covers 18 residues. CDR3 sequence: CASSQDRGQGATNYGYTF. The CDR3 DNA follows: TGCGCCAGCAGCCAAGATAGGGGACAGGGGGCAACTAACTATGGCTACACCTTC.

This clonotype was seen repeatedly, ten times or more. This sequence joins TRBV28 and TRBJ2-6, with D perhaps given as TRBD1 or TRBD2 (5 bases each). The V end lost 3 bases, the J end lost 7 bases, and 13 bases lay between the germline ends. Germline assignment: CDR1 MDHEN and CDR2 SYDVKM. This CDR3 contains 15 residues. CDR3 nucleotides: TGTGCCAGCAGTTTGCCCGGGGACCGAGCCAACGTCCTGACTTTC. Encoded protein: CASSLPGDRANVLTF.

This clonotype has ten or more counts. The chain joins TRBV20-1 to TRBJ2-7, with 8 positions matching TRBD2. Looked up from germline, CDR1 is DFQATT and CDR2 is SNEGSKA (reference sequence). There are 14 residues in the CDR3. With 3 bases clipped from V and 6 bases from J, the junction kept 10 bases outside the gene matches. CDR3 amino acids: CSARAGLAPSEQYF. DNA of the CDR3: TGCAGTGCTAGGGCCGGACTAGCTCCTAGCGAGCAGTACTTC.

This clonotype was observed many times. This chain joins TRBV10-3 and TRBJ1-1; D is uncertain. Germline CDR1 reads ENHRY; CDR2 reads SYGVKD. V gave up 2 bases and J gave up 7 bases, with 11 bases separating them. There are 13 residues in the CDR3. CDR3 sequence (DNA): TGTGCCATCAGTGAGAGCGGAGCTAGTGAAGCTTTCTTT. Translating it yields CAISESGASEAFF.

V gene TRBV7-9 combines with J gene TRBJ1-2, with 7 bases that match TRBD1. J gave up 0 bases and V 5 bases, and 6 bases lay outside the gene matches. The germline CDR1 and CDR2 sequences are SEHNR and FQNEAQ (reference sequence). This CDR3 has 15 residues. The DNA for the CDR3 is TGTGCCAGCAGCCCCCGACAGGGAACTAACTATGGCTACACCTTC. This codes for CASSPRQGTNYGYTF.

This clonotype was found many times. The chain joins TRBV12-3 or TRBV12-4 to TRBJ2-3, with D possibly being TRBD2 (5 bases). This CDR3 has 13 amino acids. V lost 6 bases and J 0 bases, leaving 7 bases between the germline ends. DNA for the CDR3: TGTGCCAGCAGAGGACTCAGCACAGATACGCAGTATTTT. Translated, it gives CASRGLSTDTQYF.

As to this clonotype: It may be a read error: a sequence one base away is much more abundant. This chain uses TRBV4-3 with TRBJ2-6; D not resolved. The V gene lost 4 bases and the J gene lost 13 bases, with 17 bases spanning the gap. The CDR3 runs 14 residues. The germline gives CDR1 LGHNA, CDR2 YSLEER. The DNA for the CDR3 is TGCGCCAGCAGCCCCCGGCCTGTAGTAAAAGTCCTGACTTTC. It encodes CASSPRPVVKVLTF.

Many counts were recorded for this clonotype. The rearrangement links TRBV6-2 or TRBV6-3 to TRBJ1-5, with D hard to call. V lost 0 bases and J 12 bases, leaving 9 bases between the germline ends. Germline V gene sequence: CDR1 MNHEY, CDR2 SVGEGT. The length of the CDR3 is 12 residues. The CDR3 loop is CASSYSVRHQHF. DNA for the CDR3: TGTGCCAGCAGTTACTCGGTTCGACACCAGCATTTT.

This clonotype occurred many times. This rearrangement joins TRBV27 to TRBJ2-2; 12 bases align to TRBD2. V dropped 8 bases and J dropped 6; count of bases not matched to a gene: 1. CDR3 length equals 13 residues. Germline V gene lookup returns CDR1 MNHEY and CDR2 SMNVEV (reference sequence). The CDR3 protein is CASASGGAGELFF. CDR3 bases: TGTGCCAGCGCTAGCGGGGGGGCCGGGGAGCTGTTTTTT.

This clonotype was observed a handful of times. Germline and junction disagree at one end, which may indicate a read error. The J gene is TRBJ1-5, the V gene TRBV20-1, with a weak D call TRBD1 (6 bases). CDR1 is DFQATT, CDR2 SNEGSKA, per germline (reference sequence). This CDR3 contains 14 residues. This CDR3 is CSAPTGTTNQPQNF. In DNA form, the CDR3 reads TGCAGTGCTCCAACCGGGACAACAAATCAGCCCCAGAATTTT.

This clonotype was counted at least ten times. This chain links TRBV29-1 with TRBJ1-2; maybe TRBD1 (5 bases). Germline V CDR1 and CDR2: SQVTM, ANQGSEA. The ends were cut back, 3 bases at V and 4 bases at J, with 12 bases in the middle. This CDR3 region has 13 residues. The CDR3 is CSVDEGTSYGYTF. For the CDR3, the DNA is TGCAGCGTTGACGAGGGGACTAGCTATGGCTACACCTTC.

This clonotype has a count of ten or more. The V and J genes are TRBV27 and TRBJ2-7, with 9 bases matching TRBD1. Trimming at V came to 6 bases and at J to 10 bases, leaving 13 bases not matched to a gene. Germline CDR1 reads MNHEY; CDR2 reads SMNVEV (reference sequence). The CDR3 consists of 14 residues. Written as DNA, the CDR3 is TGTGCCAGCAGCTCTGAGGGGACAGGGTCCCAACAGTACGTC. Translating it yields CASSSEGTGSQQYV.

Ten or more counts support this clonotype. This chain joins TRBV20-1 and TRBJ1-6; possible D gene TRBD1, 6 bases. In germline, CDR1 is DFQATT, CDR2 SNEGSKA (reference sequence). V lost 3 bases and J lost 5, with 14 bases in between. This CDR3 region has 15 residues. The CDR3 DNA is TGCAGTGCTAGCGCGCGGACAGCTAATAATTCACCCCTCCACTTT. Its translation: CSASARTANNSPLHF.

This clonotype was observed at least ten times. The rearrangement joins TRBV4-2 to TRBJ2-7; TRBD2 might be the D (6 bases). Germline loops: CDR1 LGHNA, CDR2 YNFKEQ. V was cut by 0 bases and J by 2 bases, with 20 bases left in between. The CDR3 covers 18 residues. The CDR3 DNA follows: TGTGCCAGCAGCCAAGAGTTAGATAAACTAGCTAGACCCTACGAGCAGTACTTC. Residues: CASSQELDKLARPYEQYF.

This clonotype was detected ten times or more. The chain employs TRBV7-6 and TRBJ1-1; D perhaps matches TRBD1 (5 bases). The ends were cut back, 6 bases at V and 1 base at J, with 9 bases in the middle. The length of the CDR3 is 13 residues. Germline V gene data show CDR1 as SGHVS and CDR2 as FNYEAQ. CDR3 residues: CASSTQGNTEAFF. CDR3 DNA sequence: TGTGCCAGCAGTACCCAGGGGAACACTGAAGCTTTCTTT.